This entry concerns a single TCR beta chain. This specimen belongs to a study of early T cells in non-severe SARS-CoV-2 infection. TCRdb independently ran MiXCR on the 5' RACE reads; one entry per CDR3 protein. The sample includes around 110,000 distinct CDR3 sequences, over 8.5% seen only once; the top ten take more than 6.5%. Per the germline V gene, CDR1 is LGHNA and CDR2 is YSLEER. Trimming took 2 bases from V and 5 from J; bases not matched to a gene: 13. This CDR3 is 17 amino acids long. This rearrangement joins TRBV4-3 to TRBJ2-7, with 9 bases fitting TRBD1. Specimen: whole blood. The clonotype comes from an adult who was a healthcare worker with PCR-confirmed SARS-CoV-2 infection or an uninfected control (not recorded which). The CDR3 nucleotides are TGCGCCAGCAGCCAAAGACCCCTGGGGACAGGGATCGACGAGCAGTACTTC. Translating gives CASSQRPLGTGIDEQYF.